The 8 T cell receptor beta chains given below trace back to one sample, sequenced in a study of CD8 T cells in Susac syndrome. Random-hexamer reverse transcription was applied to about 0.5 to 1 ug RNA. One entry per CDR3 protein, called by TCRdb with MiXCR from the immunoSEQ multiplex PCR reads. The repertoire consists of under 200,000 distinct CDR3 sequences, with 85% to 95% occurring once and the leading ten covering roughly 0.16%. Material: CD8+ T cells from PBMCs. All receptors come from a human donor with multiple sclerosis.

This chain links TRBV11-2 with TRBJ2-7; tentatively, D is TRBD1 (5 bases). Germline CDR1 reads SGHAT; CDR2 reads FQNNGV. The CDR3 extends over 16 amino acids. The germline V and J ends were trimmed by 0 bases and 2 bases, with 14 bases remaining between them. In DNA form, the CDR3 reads TGTGCCAGCAGCTTAGAGACAGTGGGTTGGACCTACGAGCAGTACTTC. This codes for CASSLETVGWTYEQYF.

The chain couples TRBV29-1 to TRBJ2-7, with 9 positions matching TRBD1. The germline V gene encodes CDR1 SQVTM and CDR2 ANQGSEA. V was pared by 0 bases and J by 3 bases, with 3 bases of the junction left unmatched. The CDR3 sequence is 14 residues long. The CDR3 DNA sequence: TGCAGCGTTGAAGAACAGGGGGCGAACTACGAGCAGTACTTC. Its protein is CSVEEQGANYEQYF.

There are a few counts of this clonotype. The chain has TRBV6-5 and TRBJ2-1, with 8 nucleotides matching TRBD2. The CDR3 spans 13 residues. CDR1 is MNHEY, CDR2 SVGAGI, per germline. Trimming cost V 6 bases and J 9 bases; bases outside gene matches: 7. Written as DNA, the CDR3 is TGTGCCAGCAGCCCCGGACTAGCCGGTGAGCAGTTCTTC. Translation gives CASSPGLAGEQFF.

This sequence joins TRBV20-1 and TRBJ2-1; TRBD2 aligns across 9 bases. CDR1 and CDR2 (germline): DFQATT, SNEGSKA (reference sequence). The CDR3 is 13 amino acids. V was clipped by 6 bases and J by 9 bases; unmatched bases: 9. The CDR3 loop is CSAGTSIVSEQFF. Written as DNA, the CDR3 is TGCAGTGCCGGGACTAGCATAGTTTCTGAGCAGTTCTTC.

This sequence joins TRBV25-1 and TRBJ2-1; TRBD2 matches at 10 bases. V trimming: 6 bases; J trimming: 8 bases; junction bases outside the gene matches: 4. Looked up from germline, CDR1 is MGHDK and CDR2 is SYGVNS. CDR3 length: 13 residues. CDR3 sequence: CASRAGGLDEQFF. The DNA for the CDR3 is TGTGCCAGCAGAGCGGGAGGGTTGGATGAGCAGTTCTTC.

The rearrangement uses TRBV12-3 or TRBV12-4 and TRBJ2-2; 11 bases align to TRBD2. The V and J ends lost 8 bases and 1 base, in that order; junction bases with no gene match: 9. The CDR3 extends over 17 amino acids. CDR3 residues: CASSGLAVTLNTGELFF. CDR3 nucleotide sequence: TGTGCCAGCTCGGGACTAGCGGTAACTCTGAACACCGGGGAGCTGTTTTTT.

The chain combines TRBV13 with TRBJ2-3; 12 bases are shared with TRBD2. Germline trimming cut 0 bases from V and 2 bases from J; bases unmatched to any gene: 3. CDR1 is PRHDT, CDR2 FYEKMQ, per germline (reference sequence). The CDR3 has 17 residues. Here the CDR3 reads CASSLGASGGVTDTQYF. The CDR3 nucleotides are TGTGCCAGCAGCTTAGGCGCTAGCGGGGGGGTCACAGATACGCAGTATTTT.

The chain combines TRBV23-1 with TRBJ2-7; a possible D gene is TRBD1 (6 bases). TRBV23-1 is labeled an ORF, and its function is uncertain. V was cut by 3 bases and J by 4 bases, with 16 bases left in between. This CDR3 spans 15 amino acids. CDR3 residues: CASSHFPDRGYEQYF. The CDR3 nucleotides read TGCGCCAGCAGTCATTTTCCGGACAGAGGATACGAGCAGTACTTC.